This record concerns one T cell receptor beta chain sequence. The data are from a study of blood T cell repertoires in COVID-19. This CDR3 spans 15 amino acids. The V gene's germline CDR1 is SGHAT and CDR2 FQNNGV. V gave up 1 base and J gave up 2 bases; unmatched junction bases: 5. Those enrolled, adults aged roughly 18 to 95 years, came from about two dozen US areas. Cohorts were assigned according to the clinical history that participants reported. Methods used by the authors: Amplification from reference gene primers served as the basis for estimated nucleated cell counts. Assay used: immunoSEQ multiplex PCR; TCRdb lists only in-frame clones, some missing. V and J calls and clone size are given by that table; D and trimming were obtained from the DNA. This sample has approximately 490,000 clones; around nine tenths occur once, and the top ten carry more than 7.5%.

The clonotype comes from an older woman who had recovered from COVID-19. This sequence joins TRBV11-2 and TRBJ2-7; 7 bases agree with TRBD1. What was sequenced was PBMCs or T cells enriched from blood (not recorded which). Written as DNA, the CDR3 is TGTGCCAGCAGCTTAGGAGGGACAGTGACCTACGAGCAGTACTTC. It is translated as CASSLGGTVTYEQYF.